This paragraph covers one TCR beta chain sequence. The data were taken from a study of blood T cell repertoires in COVID-19. Enrolled through a virtual design, the participants were between roughly 18 and 95 years of age and came from about two dozen US areas. The study assigned cohorts using participant-reported clinical history. Using immunoSEQ multiplex PCR, the repertoire was profiled, and TCRdb retains in-frame clones only, with some absent. This sample yields some 380,000 clones, of which nearly 90% are seen a single time; 2% to 2.5% belongs to the top ten. This CDR3 comprises 9 residues. Trimming pared 10 bases from V and 7 bases from J, leaving 7 bases between. Per the germline V gene, CDR1 is SEHNR and CDR2 is FQNEAQ (reference sequence).

The V call is TRBV7-9, the J call TRBJ1-1; D gene uncertain. The TCR was taken from a woman aged 40 to 49 with acute COVID-19. The sequencing input was PBMCs or T cells enriched from blood (not recorded which). The CDR3 DNA follows: TGTGCCACCCCAGGTGAAGCTTTCTTT. It encodes CATPGEAFF.